Shown below are 15 T cell receptor beta chains from a single sample sequenced in a study of response to subunit inactivated influenza vaccine. TCRdb reprocessed the RT-PCR reads with MiXCR, giving one entry per CDR3 protein. This sample yields over 400,000 distinct CDR3 sequences, of which approximately 11% are seen a single time; around 12% belongs to the top ten. The material sequenced was PBMCs from blood, taken about 40 days after vaccination. The receptors originated from a man aged 45-60 years who received an inactivated influenza vaccine.

This clonotype was found a few times. This sequence joins TRBV12-3 or TRBV12-4 and TRBJ2-7, with D perhaps matching TRBD1 (6 bases). V dropped 5 bases and J dropped 3 bases, with 17 bases sitting between them. The CDR3 is 15 residues long. The CDR3 loop reads CASSAFPGHDYEQYF. Written as DNA, the CDR3 is TGTGCCAGCAGTGCCTTCCCGGGACATGACTACGAGCAGTACTTC.

This clonotype showed up just a few times. The rearrangement uses TRBV5-6 and TRBJ2-1, with TRBD1 as a possible D gene (6 bases). The CDR3 is 13 amino acids. Between the trimmed V and J ends, which lost 6 bases and 5 bases, there was a span of 12 bases. Germline V lookup: CDR1 SGHDT, CDR2 YYEEEE. The CDR3 DNA sequence: TGTGCCAGCAATGTCGGGACAAACAATGAGCAGTTCTTC. Residues: CASNVGTNNEQFF. Variable domain in full (rest from reference TRBV5-6 and TRBJ2-1): DAGVTQSPTHLIKTRGQQVTLRCSPKSGHDTVSWYQQALGQGPQFIFQYYEEEERQRGNFPDRFSGHQFPNYSSELNVNALLLGDSALYLCASNVGTNNEQFFGPGTRLTVL.

This clonotype was seen only a few times. This chain uses TRBV2 with TRBJ2-6; the D is unclear. Germline assignment: CDR1 SNHLY and CDR2 FYNNEI. V dropped 7 bases and J dropped 0 bases, with 7 bases sitting between them. CDR3 length: 14 amino acids. The CDR3 DNA reads TGTGCCAGCACTGCAGACTCTGGGGCCAACGTCCTGACTTTC. It yields the protein CASTADSGANVLTF.

In the case of this clonotype: A far larger clone is just one base off, so this is likely a read error. This sequence joins TRBV12-3 or TRBV12-4 and TRBJ2-2; D is perhaps TRBD2 (5 bases). CDR3 size: 13 residues. CDR3 amino acids: CASSLAGAGEPFF. Here the CDR3 DNA reads TGTGCCAGCAGTTTAGCGGGAGCCGGGGAGCCGTTTTTT.

V is TRBV27 and J is TRBJ2-3, with D perhaps matching TRBD1 (6 bases). Germline V gives CDR1 MNHEY, CDR2 SMNVEV (reference sequence). Trimming removed 4 bases from V and 7 bases from J, with 15 bases in between. The CDR3 runs 14 residues. Written as DNA, the CDR3 is TGTGCCAGCAGTTCCCCAGCAGGGGCAAATACGCAGTATTTT. This gives the protein CASSSPAGANTQYF.

In this sample, this clonotype turned up many times. The chain is built from TRBV20-1 and TRBJ1-5; no reliable D call. The germline CDR1 and CDR2 sequences are DFQATT and SNEGSKA (reference sequence). The CDR3 loop spans 13 amino acids. Trimming took off 3 bases at V and 5 bases at J, with 11 bases between the two ends. The CDR3 DNA follows: TGCAGTGCTAGTAGGGAGAGTTATCAGCCCCAGCATTTT. Translation gives CSASRESYQPQHF.

The chain is built from TRBV27 and TRBJ2-1; perhaps TRBD2 as D (5 bases). Germline V gene lookup returns CDR1 MNHEY and CDR2 SMNVEV (reference sequence). With 6 bases removed from V and 13 bases from J, the gap between germline ends came to 22 bases. CDR3 length: 14 amino acids. The CDR3 loop reads CASSQGGSPIRQFF. The DNA for the CDR3 is TGTGCCAGCAGCCAAGGAGGCTCTCCCATCCGCCAGTTCTTC.

This clonotype turned up a few times. The chain links TRBV7-8 to TRBJ2-7; D is possibly TRBD1 (5 bases). V lost 2 bases and J 1 base, leaving 12 bases between the germline ends. Germline V gene sequence: CDR1 SGHVS, CDR2 FQNEAQ. The CDR3 contains 15 residues. The DNA for the CDR3 is TGTGCCAGCAGCTTACACCGACAGAAATCCTACGAGCAGTACTTC. Residues: CASSLHRQKSYEQYF.

V and J are TRBV20-1 and TRBJ2-7, with no clear D. The CDR3 loop spans 13 amino acids. V lost 4 bases, J lost 1 base, and 11 bases lay in between. In germline, CDR1 is DFQATT, CDR2 SNEGSKA (reference sequence). CDR3 sequence (DNA): TGCAGTGCTAAAAAGGAGCCTTCCTACGAGCAGTACTTC. This gives the protein CSAKKEPSYEQYF.

This chain joins TRBV6-4 and TRBJ2-2; no definite D call. This CDR3 comprises 16 residues. Trimming left V 3 bases short and J 1 base short, with 12 bases between. Germline V gene data show CDR1 as MRHNA and CDR2 as SNTAGT. The chain's CDR3 is CASSESSAQNTGELFF. The DNA for the CDR3 is TGTGCCAGCAGTGAATCGTCAGCCCAGAACACCGGGGAGCTGTTTTTT.

This chain uses TRBV6-2 or TRBV6-3 with TRBJ2-3, with 7 bases lining up with TRBD1. V dropped 4 bases and J dropped 0; count of bases not matched to a gene: 10. Germline-derived CDR1 and CDR2 are MNHEY and SVGEGT. The CDR3 contains 17 residues. CDR3 sequence (DNA): TGTGCCAGCAGTTCAAACAGGGGCCAGCTGAGCACAGATACGCAGTATTTT. Translated: CASSSNRGQLSTDTQYF.

In its sample, this clonotype was seen a few times. The chain couples TRBV6-5 to TRBJ1-4, with no clear D. In germline, CDR1 is MNHEY, CDR2 SVGAGI. Trimming took 0 bases from V and 10 from J, leaving 12 bases between them. The CDR3 contains 14 residues. The CDR3 is CASSYSTTEGKLFF. In DNA, the CDR3 is TGTGCCAGCAGTTACTCGACCACTGAAGGAAAACTGTTTTTT.

Many counts were recorded for this clonotype. The chain recombines TRBV20-1 with TRBJ2-3, with D possibly TRBD1 on 6 matching bases. The CDR3 runs to 14 residues. The germline V gene has CDR1 DFQATT and CDR2 SNEGSKA (reference sequence). V was clipped by 2 bases and J by 1 base, with 10 bases between them. CDR3 in DNA: TGCAGTGCTAGATGGGGGCGTCGCACAGATACGCAGTATTTT. Protein product: CSARWGRRTDTQYF.

This clonotype was recorded a few times. The V and J genes are TRBV5-1 and TRBJ2-2; 7 bases fit TRBD1. The CDR3 contains 15 residues. The germline V gene encodes CDR1 SGHRS and CDR2 YFSETQ. The V gene end was trimmed by 2 bases and the J gene end by 5 bases; junction bases not matched to a gene: 6. CDR3 in amino acids: CASSFRDSSTGELFF. The DNA of the CDR3 is TGCGCCAGCAGCTTCCGGGACAGCTCGACCGGGGAGCTGTTTTTT.

As to this clonotype: One base away lies a much larger clone, so this may be a sequencing read error. This chain uses TRBV7-9 with TRBJ2-2, with 8 bases that match TRBD2. This CDR3 has 15 amino acids. Germline V gene sequence: CDR1 SEHNR, CDR2 FQNEAQ (reference sequence). CDR3 sequence: CASRSSGSNTVELFF. CDR3 nucleotides: TGTGCCAGCAGGTCGAGCGGGAGTAACACCGTGGAGCTGTTTTTT. The variable domain in full, with the rest retrieved from reference TRBV7-9 and TRBJ2-2, is DTGVSQNPRHKITKRGQNVTFRCDPISEHNRLYWYRQTLGQGPEFLTYFQNEAQLEKSRLLSDRFSAERPKGSFSTLEIQRTEQGDSAMYLCASRSSGSNTVELFFGEGSRLTVL.